The 29 T cell receptor beta chains below were found in one sample sequenced in a study of blood T cells in healthy people across ages. The use of a sample-barcoded 5' primer and a J-beta primer mix characterized a second PCR of roughly 7 to 12 cycles. Each CDR3 protein is one row after TCRdb ran MiXCR on the 5' RACE reads. Seen here are nearly 800,000 distinct CDR3 sequences, just over 55% observed once, and the top ten hold 25% to 30%. The material sequenced was blood. These receptors all come from a man aged 35 to 55 in good health.

J is TRBJ2-4 and V is TRBV4-3; D assignment may be TRBD1 or TRBD2 (5 bases each). The CDR3 runs to 18 residues. Germline V gene sequence: CDR1 LGHNA, CDR2 YSLEER. V was shortened by 1 base and J by 0 bases, with 16 bases between the two germline ends. The CDR3 DNA is TGCGCCAGCAGCCAAGTTTGGGACGGGGCCTTAGCCAAAAACATTCAGTACTTC. It encodes CASSQVWDGALAKNIQYF.

The chain uses TRBV3-1 and TRBJ2-1; 14 bases are a match to TRBD2. This CDR3 comprises 16 residues. CDR1 and CDR2 (germline): LGHDT, YNNKEL (reference sequence). Trimming removed 4 bases from V and 8 bases from J; junction bases left unmatched: 7. CDR3 DNA sequence: TGTGCCAGCAGCCCCCGACTAGCGGGAGGGATGGATGAGCAGTTCTTC. This sequence encodes CASSPRLAGGMDEQFF.

This clonotype was counted between two and nine times. J is TRBJ2-4 and V is TRBV28; no reliable D call. The CDR3 length is 17 residues. V shed 4 bases and J shed 0 bases, with 16 bases lying between them. The germline V gene encodes CDR1 MDHEN and CDR2 SYDVKM. DNA for the CDR3: TGTGCCAGCAGTTCCGTGATTTGGGGTCTAGCCAAAAACATTCAGTACTTC. Protein sequence: CASSSVIWGLAKNIQYF.

V gene TRBV7-8 combines with J gene TRBJ2-5; the D gene is possibly TRBD2 (6 bases). The germline gives CDR1 SGHVS, CDR2 FQNEAQ. Trimming pared 5 bases from V and 1 base from J, leaving 20 bases between. The CDR3 consists of 17 residues. DNA of the CDR3: TGTGCCAGCAGCCCGAATGCCCGGGGGAGTATCCAAGAGACCCAGTACTTC. Residues: CASSPNARGSIQETQYF.

This clonotype was observed a handful of times. CDR3 sequence: CSATGLAGSYEQYF. The CDR3, as DNA: TGCAGTGCAACGGGACTAGCGGGCTCCTACGAGCAGTACTTC. The chain combines TRBV20-1 with TRBJ2-7; 12 bases align to TRBD2. From germline, CDR1 is DFQATT and CDR2 SNEGSKA (reference sequence). With 6 bases clipped from V and 0 bases from J, the junction kept 3 bases outside the gene matches. CDR3 length: 14 residues.

The sample holds a few counts of this clonotype. One end of the junction is discordant with germline, which a read error may explain. The rearrangement joins TRBV24-1 to TRBJ2-1, with D hard to call. The germline CDR1 and CDR2 sequences are KGHDR and SFDVKD. The CDR3 spans 15 residues. The CDR3 sequence: CATSDPPGSNNEQFF. As DNA, the CDR3 is TGTGCCACCAGTGACCCACCGGGCTCCAACAATGAGCAGTTCTTC.

This chain uses TRBV6-4 with TRBJ2-2; 7 bases are a match to TRBD1. The CDR3 is 14 amino acids. V trimming: 6 bases; J trimming: 3 bases; junction bases outside the gene matches: 4. Germline CDR1 MRHNA, CDR2 SNTAGT. CDR3 sequence: CASSSGQDTGELFF. CDR3 DNA: TGTGCCAGCAGCAGTGGACAGGACACCGGGGAGCTGTTTTTT.

The gene calls are TRBV20-1 and TRBJ1-2; 10 bases line up with TRBD1. CDR3 size: 15 residues. CDR1 DFQATT and CDR2 SNEGSKA come from the germline V gene (reference sequence). The V segment lost 6 bases and the J segment 2 bases; nucleotides outside the gene matches: 9. CDR3 amino acids: CSAETGQGINYGYTF. The CDR3, as DNA: TGCAGTGCGGAGACGGGACAGGGGATAAACTATGGCTACACCTTC.

This chain links TRBV7-9 with TRBJ2-3; 9 nucleotides match TRBD2. The germline gives CDR1 SEHNR, CDR2 FQNEAQ (reference sequence). V gave up 2 bases and J gave up 4 bases; unmatched junction bases: 10. This CDR3 comprises 17 residues. CDR3: CASSLPSLAGSPDTQYF. The CDR3 coding sequence is TGTGCCAGCAGCTTACCTTCTCTAGCGGGGAGCCCAGATACGCAGTATTTT.

The genes are TRBV3-1 and TRBJ2-5; D is perhaps TRBD1 (5 bases). The CDR3 is 14 amino acids. Looked up from germline, CDR1 is LGHDT and CDR2 is YNNKEL (reference sequence). The V gene lost 0 bases and the J gene lost 5 bases, with 10 bases spanning the gap. The CDR3 loop reads CASSQDIRAETQYF. The CDR3 DNA reads TGTGCCAGCAGCCAAGATATCAGGGCGGAGACCCAGTACTTC.

The V and J genes are TRBV5-1 and TRBJ2-1, with 13 bases lining up with TRBD2. V trimming: 4 bases; J trimming: 5 bases; junction bases outside the gene matches: 6. Germline CDR1 SGHRS, CDR2 YFSETQ. This CDR3 has 16 amino acids. The CDR3: CASSGYTSGRDNEQFF. CDR3 in DNA: TGCGCCAGCAGCGGCTACACTAGCGGGAGGGACAATGAGCAGTTCTTC. The whole variable domain, remainder taken from reference TRBV5-1 and TRBJ2-1, is KAGVTQTPRYLIKTRGQQVTLSCSPISGHRSVSWYQQTPGQGLQFLFEYFSETQRNKGNFPGRFSGRQFSNSRSEMNVSTLELGDSALYLCASSGYTSGRDNEQFFGPGTRLTVL.

This clonotype has a handful of counts. This sequence joins TRBV10-3 and TRBJ2-7; D call uncertain. V lost 4 bases to trimming and J lost 0 bases, with 10 bases between them. Germline V gives CDR1 ENHRY, CDR2 SYGVKD. The CDR3 loop spans 14 amino acids. The CDR3 bases are TGTGCCATCAGTGGAGAAGCAAACTCCTACGAGCAGTACTTC. Amino acid sequence: CAISGEANSYEQYF.

This clonotype occurred a few times. The CDR3 sequence: CASSRGDQETQYF. In nucleotides, the CDR3 is TGTGCCAGCAGCCGGGGAGACCAAGAGACCCAGTACTTC. This chain links TRBV7-2 with TRBJ2-5, with D perhaps matching TRBD2 (5 bases). Trimming removed 5 bases from V and 0 bases from J, with 7 bases in between. CDR3 length: 13 residues. Germline-derived CDR1 and CDR2 are SGHTA and FQGNSA.

This clonotype was counted between two and nine times. The chain couples TRBV11-2 to TRBJ1-2, with TRBD1 as a possible D gene (6 bases). The CDR3 is 14 amino acids. V shed 5 bases and J shed 6 bases, with 16 bases lying between them. Germline assignment: CDR1 SGHAT and CDR2 FQNNGV. Here the CDR3 reads CASSAQQGSDGYTF. The CDR3, as DNA: TGTGCCAGCAGCGCACAACAGGGTTCAGATGGCTACACCTTC.

The genes are TRBV28 and TRBJ1-6, with no clear D. Deletions cut 3 bases from V and 9 bases from J, with 12 bases between. This CDR3 contains 14 residues. CDR1 is MDHEN and CDR2 is SYDVKM in the germline V gene. The CDR3 spells CASSFRSLGSPLHF. The CDR3 DNA follows: TGTGCCAGCAGTTTCCGGAGTTTGGGTTCACCCCTCCACTTT.

This chain links TRBV20-1 with TRBJ2-1; TRBD2 is a possible D gene (6 bases). The CDR3 is 17 residues long. Trimming removed 4 bases from V and 0 bases from J, with 19 bases in between. Per germline, CDR1 DFQATT and CDR2 SNEGSKA (reference sequence). The CDR3 region is CSAKGWSSARSYNEQFF. CDR3 coding DNA: TGCAGTGCTAAAGGGTGGTCTAGCGCCCGCTCCTACAATGAGCAGTTCTTC.

The chain carries TRBV20-1 and TRBJ2-7; a possible D gene is TRBD2 (5 bases). The V end was cut by 3 bases, the J end by 2 bases, with 11 bases between. The CDR3 is made up of 13 amino acids. Germline lookup yields CDR1 DFQATT and CDR2 SNEGSKA (reference sequence). The CDR3 region has the DNA TGCAGTGCTAGGCATACCGGGACCTACGAGCAGTACTTC. This encodes CSARHTGTYEQYF.

V gene TRBV7-9 combines with J gene TRBJ2-1, with TRBD2 matching 9 bases. The germline CDR1 and CDR2 sequences are SEHNR and FQNEAQ (reference sequence). V lost 0 bases, J lost 9 bases, and 6 bases stayed unmatched. This CDR3 contains 15 residues. The CDR3 DNA is TGTGCCAGCAGCTTAGCGCTAGCGGGAATGGTTGAGCAGTTCTTC. Protein: CASSLALAGMVEQFF. The whole variable domain, remainder taken from reference TRBV7-9 and TRBJ2-1, is DTGVSQNPRHKITKRGQNVTFRCDPISEHNRLYWYRQTLGQGPEFLTYFQNEAQLEKSRLLSDRFSAERPKGSFSTLEIQRTEQGDSAMYLCASSLALAGMVEQFFGPGTRLTVL.

The chain carries TRBV6-5 and TRBJ2-3; TRBD2 aligns across 10 bases. V lost 5 bases to trimming and J lost 6 bases; unmatched junction nucleotides: 8. This CDR3 spans 15 amino acids. CDR1 is MNHEY, CDR2 SVGAGI, per germline. Here the CDR3 DNA reads TGTGCCAGCAGTCCAGGACTAGCGGTTTTTGATACGCAGTATTTT. As protein: CASSPGLAVFDTQYF.

CDR3 bases: TGTGCCAGCAGCTTAGTAGGGGGCGGCCAAGAGACCCAGTACTTC. It is translated as CASSLVGGGQETQYF. The chain recombines TRBV11-2 with TRBJ2-5; 7 bases map to TRBD1. This CDR3 has 15 amino acids. Germline V gene lookup returns CDR1 SGHAT and CDR2 FQNNGV. V gave up 1 base and J gave up 1 base; unmatched junction bases: 3. Drawing the rest from reference TRBV11-2 and TRBJ2-5, the complete variable domain is EAGVAQSPRYKIIEKRQSVAFWCNPISGHATLYWYQQILGQGPKLLIQFQNNGVVDDSQLPKDRFSAERLKGVDSTLKIQPAKLEDSAVYLCASSLVGGGQETQYFGPGTRLLVL.

The rearrangement links TRBV27 to TRBJ1-1; no clear D. The CDR3 is 15 residues long. V lost 2 bases and J lost 1, with 11 bases in between. CDR1 is MNHEY, CDR2 SMNVEV, per germline (reference sequence). The CDR3 DNA reads as TGTGCCAGCAGTTTAAGAGGCAGGAAGAACACTGAAGCTTTCTTT. Its protein is CASSLRGRKNTEAFF.

This clonotype was picked up a small number of times. The chain employs TRBV7-2 and TRBJ1-2; weak D call: TRBD1 (6 bases). The ends were cut back, 0 bases at V and 8 bases at J, with 13 bases in the middle. Germline V gene lookup returns CDR1 SGHTA and CDR2 FQGNSA. The CDR3 is made up of 14 amino acids. The DNA for the CDR3 is TGTGCCAGCAGCTTAGCGAGGGACACCGGGGGCTACACCTTC. It is translated as CASSLARDTGGYTF.

On this clonotype: A read error may account for a junction end that differs from germline. V and J are TRBV12-3 or TRBV12-4 and TRBJ1-5; 9 positions match TRBD1. The CDR3 is 14 residues long. For the CDR3, the DNA is TGTGCCAACAGTTTGGGACAGGGAAATCAGCCCCAGCATTTT. Its protein product is CANSLGQGNQPQHF.

This chain links TRBV2 with TRBJ2-5; tentatively, D is TRBD1 (6 bases). V shed 8 bases and J shed 1 base, with 17 bases lying between them. The CDR3 contains 15 residues. Germline assignment: CDR1 SNHLY and CDR2 FYNNEI. This CDR3 is CASQGYYRVQETQYF. In DNA form, the CDR3 reads TGTGCCAGCCAAGGCTATTACAGGGTCCAAGAGACCCAGTACTTC.

This clonotype was detected only a few times. This sequence joins TRBV7-9 and TRBJ2-4, with unresolved D. TRBJ2-7 matches the DNA end more closely, so the J call is doubtful. Germline loops: CDR1 SEHNR, CDR2 FQNEAQ (reference sequence). This CDR3 has 13 residues. The chain's CDR3 is CASSLGNRHEQYF. The CDR3 bases are TGTGCCAGCAGCTTAGGGAACCGCCACGAGCAGTACTTC.

The rearrangement joins TRBV7-2 to TRBJ2-7, with TRBD2 matching over 14 bases. V was pared by 0 bases and J by 7 bases, with 5 bases of the junction left unmatched. The CDR3 runs to 16 residues. In germline, CDR1 is SGHTA, CDR2 FQGNSA. The CDR3 DNA sequence: TGTGCCAGCAGCTTAGCAGGGGGGACTAGCGGGAGTGAGCAGTACTTC. This encodes CASSLAGGTSGSEQYF.

The chain combines TRBV29-1 with TRBJ2-1; 7 nucleotides line up with TRBD2. The CDR3 sequence is 12 residues long. V lost 0 bases and J lost 12; bases outside the gene matches: 5. Germline V gene sequence: CDR1 SQVTM, CDR2 ANQGSEA. The CDR3 protein is CSVEDRREGQFF. The DNA of the CDR3 is TGCAGCGTTGAAGATAGGAGGGAGGGGCAGTTCTTC.

This sequence joins TRBV4-1 and TRBJ2-3; D is unclear. CDR1 is MGHRA, CDR2 YSYEKL, per germline. The V gene lost 1 base and the J gene lost 2 bases, with 10 bases spanning the gap. This CDR3 has 15 residues. CDR3: CASSQASILTDTQYF. CDR3 DNA sequence: TGCGCCAGCAGCCAAGCCAGCATCCTCACAGATACGCAGTATTTT.

This chain joins TRBV6-5 and TRBJ2-5; 7 bases line up with TRBD1. The DNA end favors TRBJ2-7, so the J call may be wrong. This CDR3 has 12 amino acids. Germline V CDR1 and CDR2: MNHEY, SVGAGI. In DNA form, the CDR3 reads TGTGCCACCCGGACAGGTACCTACGAGCAGTACTTC. Its protein product is CATRTGTYEQYF.